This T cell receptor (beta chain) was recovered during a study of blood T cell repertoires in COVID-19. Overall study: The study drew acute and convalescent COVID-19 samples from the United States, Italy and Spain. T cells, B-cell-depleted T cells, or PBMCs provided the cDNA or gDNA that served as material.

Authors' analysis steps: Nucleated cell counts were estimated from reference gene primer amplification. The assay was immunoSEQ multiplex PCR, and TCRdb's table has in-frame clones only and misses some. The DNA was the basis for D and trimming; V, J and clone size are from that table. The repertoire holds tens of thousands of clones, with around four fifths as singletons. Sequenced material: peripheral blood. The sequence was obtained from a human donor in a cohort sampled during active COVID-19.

The CDR3 here is CASRRDSKNQPQHF. The CDR3 DNA is TGTGCCAGCCGACGGGACAGCAAAAATCAGCCCCAGCATTTT. The rearrangement uses TRBV19 and TRBJ1-5; the match to TRBD1 covers 7 bases. V was clipped by 9 bases and J by 4 bases; unmatched bases: 9. Germline assignment: CDR1 LNHDA and CDR2 SQIVND (reference sequence). The CDR3 loop spans 14 amino acids.